The entry that follows covers one T cell receptor (beta chain) sequence. What antigen it recognizes has not been identified. No much larger clone is present one base from it, and per-base qualities are unavailable. The sample is drawn from a study of cytomegalovirus exposure and HLA in healthy donors (TCRdb year 2017). Context from the whole study: In an earlier analysis of fewer than 750 of the donors, 250 to 300 Gb of sequence data and 100 million or so unique TCR beta sequences from roughly 190 million T cells were reported. To predict cytomegalovirus infection status, the study brought together high-throughput TCR immunosequencing, statistical association of individual TCRs with disease status, and machine learning. To decide whether each TCR beta V gene segment behaved as functional or pseudogenic, an earlier analysis of fewer than 750 of the donors relied on high-throughput TCR beta sequencing. Because of strong linkage in the cohort, roughly five DR-DQ haplotypes were treated as single units for association and clustering. Class I and class II HLA loci were covered by the typing at four-digit resolution. Donor age, sex, ethnicity and CMV serostatus were compiled alongside the repertoire data. In a later analysis, previously published TCR beta repertoires from several hundred donors were re-analyzed and high-resolution HLA genotyping was added so that TCR occurrence patterns could be studied. Among the roughly 400 genotyped donors, around 79% belonged to the genetic ancestry cluster associated with self-reported Caucasian donors. Along with the roughly 670-subject first cohort, a separate validation cohort of around 110 different subjects was used. Across approximately 400 genotyped donors of the cohort, an average of about 240,000 unique TCR beta nucleotide sequences per donor were sequenced, and roughly 20% of those sequences were non-productive. The later analysis used no new phenotypic data to find candidate immune exposures, relying instead on TCR beta sequences and their occurrence across donors. Every repertoire in the discovery cohort had been generated on one and the same sequencing platform. An early release that covered about 600 HLA-typed donors contained approximately 290 gigabases of sequencing data and 85 million to 100 million unique TCR sequences. The number of typed donors differed by locus: about 620-630 for A, B, C, DRB1 and DQB1; about 520 for DQA1; over 600 for DPA1; and around 470 for DPB1. The study aimed to test whether signatures of past pathogen exposure could be identified by cataloging public T cell receptors. The study profiled the T cell repertoires of approximately 700 subjects by immunosequencing and related them to cytomegalovirus serostatus. A later genetic analysis took genome-wide SNP genotypes for about three fifths of the roughly 670 donors and used that subset as a discovery cohort.

The method was the immunoSEQ multiplex PCR assay. For the multiplex PCR, a mixture combining 60 forward primers for TCR Vbeta segments and 13 reverse primers for TCR Jbeta segments was used. A multiplex PCR assay on genomic DNA amplified the CDR3 region of rearranged TCR beta genes. The amplified TCR beta libraries were sequenced on the Illumina HiSeq System as 87-base-pair reads. The original pipeline was this. In a later analysis, approximately 74 million unique TCR beta chains were counted across the 500 to 850 repertoires, and roughly 9.9 million of these chains were shared by at least two donors. To remove PCR and sequencing errors, raw reads were error-corrected and collapsed into unique sequences using a nearest-neighbor algorithm that merged closely related sequences. To assign V, D and J gene segments, CDR3 sequences were aligned to IMGT reference sequences. Each retained sequence needed at least a six-nucleotide match to both a V gene segment and a J gene segment. Rearrangements were classified as productive when the CDR3 lacked stop codons and remained in frame with V and J, and all other rearrangements were classified as non-productive. CDR3 was defined by IMGT convention, running from the second conserved V-encoded cysteine to the conserved J-encoded phenylalanine. In an earlier analysis of just under 600 of the donors, sequences lacking an unambiguous match to a single V gene segment were excluded. An earlier analysis of under 750 of the donors called V segments functional above 56.7% productive rearrangements and segregating when the between-donor standard deviation exceeded 5%. A statistical classification framework was developed to diagnose cytomegalovirus status using the catalog of TCR beta chain sequences. A later analysis assigned V and J genes by comparing TCR nucleotide sequences with IMGT/GENE-DB human TR gene sequences. Using the TCRdist pipeline, a later analysis assigned CDR3 sequences along with most-parsimonious VDJ recombination scenarios. In a later analysis, each TCR beta chain was defined by its CDR3 amino acid sequence together with its V-gene family, and reads lacking a unique V-gene family were excluded. To address suspected cross-contamination and a sequencing artifact, a later analysis removed a few hundred highly shared, low-generation-probability nucleotide sequences. In a later analysis, a clonal expansion index was calculated for each public chain from normalized within-repertoire ranks of inferred template counts. Generation probabilities in a later analysis came from a VDJ recombination model fitted to out-of-frame rearrangements, and those results were checked against IGoR. In a later analysis, TCR-TCR, TCR-HLA and TCR-CMV co-occurrence was scored with hypergeometric tests, and a repertoire-size bias correction was applied to TCR pairs. To estimate false discovery rates, a later analysis permuted the HLA or CMV assignments 20 times. In a later analysis, co-occurring TCRs were grouped using DBSCAN, and TCRdist sequence similarity was added for clustering within HLA-allele-positive subsets. Co-occurrence clustering excluded repertoires with fewer than 30,000 or more than 120,000 public chains, plus five with anomalous nucleotide sharing. What TCRdb holds here is the immuneACCESS table cut down to in-frame rearrangements. Part of the clones is not present; checked against another copy, under half of the missing clones reflect an unresolved V gene, and the others are unexplained. The DNA gave D and trimming, while V, J and clone size come from that table. Present in this sample are about 120,000 clones, approximately 79% of which were seen just once. The ten largest account for 2.1% of the sample.

The cohort consisted of 650 to 850 healthy bone marrow donors. Cohort members were all nominally healthy when sampled, although unrecorded immune exposures were likely present. The donor was CMV seronegative and was included in the group of a few hundred seronegative cohort members. A peripheral blood sample was provided by each donor, and peripheral blood mononuclear cells were used for TCR beta sequencing. The Qiagen DNeasy Blood Extraction Kit was used to extract genomic DNA from the blood cell samples. The CDR3 measures 15 amino acids from cysteine to phenylalanine. The read is trimmed to its CDR3 DNA, 45 bases read in frame from base 1. V sheds 6 bases and J sheds 6 bases, leaving 15 bases between their ends. According to the germline V gene (reference sequence), CDR1 reads MNHEY and CDR2 reads SMNVEV. What the research found in general, with its limitations: A later analysis reported that several top co-occurrence clusters appeared linked to parvovirus B19, influenza, CMV and Epstein-Barr virus. A cluster of highly shared sequence variants was judged likely to be a technical artifact of the sequencing pipeline. Correlated functional status among segregating V segments might reflect linkage disequilibrium, but an unknown experimental factor could not be ruled out. While some public TCRs were present in many individuals, most TCR sequences turned up only very rarely across donors. A further reported finding was that TCR beta sequences accurately predicted the HLA-A and HLA-B alleles for most subjects in the first cohort. Specific HLA alleles were associated with some 15,000 TCR beta sequences at a false discovery rate of 0.05 in a later analysis. In a later analysis, TCR association rates were found to vary across HLA loci, with the most associated TCRs seen for DRB1 alleles and the fewest for HLA-C alleles. Because counts were too low, about 15 rarely observed V segments, including chromosome 9 orphons, were left out of the earlier analysis of several hundred of the donors. According to a later genetic analysis, donors in an Asian-associated ancestry cluster had fewer N-insertions in productive TCRs than the approximately 650-donor mean. In a later analysis, HLA-associated TCR beta chains were found to be more clonally expanded and to have lower generation probabilities than equally common non-associated chains. Because the 87-base-pair reads could not distinguish some IMGT-functional V segments, including TRBV6-2 and TRBV6-3, those segments were excluded. The study listed 164 TCR beta chains as associated with cytomegalovirus. Roughly uniform sequencing depth across donors was assumed in presence/absence analyses, although this assumption may not hold. Assigning TCR associations to individual alleles was difficult when HLA alleles, especially DR and DQ, strongly co-occurred. According to a later analysis, most CMV-associated TCR beta chains appeared to be HLA-restricted, and the HLA associations seemed to be driven largely by CMV exposure. In vitro tests confirmed that a few of the cytomegalovirus-associated TCR beta chains recognize cytomegalovirus antigens. Because HLA typing was unavailable for some donors at each locus, only the typed subset was used in association tests. The cohort was sequenced for TCR beta chains only, and without alpha or paired-chain data the features that could be detected were limited. The only immune exposure information available for the cohort was CMV serostatus. Broadly in line with IMGT annotations, most TCR beta V segments showed up in productive rearrangements about 87% or about 30% of the time in an earlier analysis of several hundred of the donors. An association between a missense DCLRE1C variant and V-gene and J-gene trimming of TCR beta chains was found in a later genetic analysis and replicated in an independent cohort. In both the original and validation cohorts, the classifier was reported to diagnose cytomegalovirus status with high specificity and sensitivity. According to the authors, the approach could potentially be generalized to other disease states and immunological phenotypes.

The sequenced sample was PBMCs. This chain is built from TRBV27 and TRBJ1-6, with no confidently assigned D gene. The TCR originated in a man under 40 in good health and CMV-seronegative. The encoded CDR3 is CASSPPGSRNSPLHF. The DNA sequence is as follows: TGTGCCAGCAGCCCGCCGGGGAGTCGTAATTCACCCCTCCACTTT.